This entry lists 20 T cell receptor beta chains sequenced from one sample in a study of long-term antiretroviral therapy in people with HIV. Version v3.0 of the immunoSEQ assay was performed at survey level. Clones were sequenced by immunoSEQ multiplex PCR, and TCRdb holds only the in-frame ones, with some missing. The sample holds some 16,000 clones, more than 75% seen once. Sequencing used unsorted PBMCs, obtained 0.7 years before starting antiretroviral therapy. Every receptor here comes from a man aged 50 or older with HIV.

The V gene is TRBV27, the J gene TRBJ2-7; 11 bases agree with TRBD1. CDR3 length: 16 amino acids. The trim removed 1 base at V and 3 bases at J, leaving 5 bases unmatched. The germline CDR1 and CDR2 sequences are MNHEY and SMNVEV (reference sequence). The CDR3 DNA reads TGTGCCAGCAGTTTATTGATTGGGACAGGGGGCTACGAGCAGTACTTC. This gives the protein CASSLLIGTGGYEQYF.

This clone is a singleton in its sample. This chain uses TRBV18 with TRBJ2-7; 10 bases are a match to TRBD1. The CDR3 has 18 amino acids. V shed 2 bases, J shed 4 bases, and the junction held 14 bases outside the gene matches. Germline-derived CDR1 and CDR2 are KGHSH and LQKENI. The DNA for the CDR3 is TGTGCCAGCTCACCATGGATAATGCCCGGACAGGGGGTATACGAGCAGTACTTC. This codes for CASSPWIMPGQGVYEQYF.

The chain couples TRBV5-1 to TRBJ2-7; a weak D match, TRBD2 (5 bases). This CDR3 comprises 16 residues. In germline, CDR1 is SGHRS, CDR2 YFSETQ. The V end was cut by 0 bases, the J end by 0 bases, with 13 bases between. The CDR3: CASSLGVAGNSYEQYF. The CDR3, as DNA: TGCGCCAGCAGCTTGGGGGTGGCGGGTAACTCCTACGAGCAGTACTTC.

The V call is TRBV7-6, the J call TRBJ2-7; the match to TRBD2 covers 9 bases. Germline loops: CDR1 SGHVS, CDR2 FNYEAQ. This CDR3 region has 15 residues. V gave up 1 base and J gave up 2 bases; unmatched junction bases: 3. The CDR3 spells CASSLGASGTYEQYF. DNA for the CDR3: TGTGCCAGCAGCTTAGGGGCTAGCGGGACCTACGAGCAGTACTTC.

CDR3 sequence: CASSGDSAPQHF. The CDR3 bases are TGTGCCAGCAGTGGGGACTCGGCGCCCCAGCATTTT. The V and J genes are TRBV2 and TRBJ1-5; D possibly corresponds to TRBD1 (5 bases). Germline assignment: CDR1 SNHLY and CDR2 FYNNEI. V lost 4 bases and J lost 9, with 10 bases in between. The CDR3 is 12 residues long.

The chain is built from TRBV18 and TRBJ2-1; a weak D match, TRBD2 (5 bases). The CDR3 sequence is 15 residues long. Germline CDR1 is KGHSH and CDR2 is LQKENI. V was trimmed by 2 bases and J by 0 bases, leaving 8 bases between them. In DNA form, the CDR3 reads TGTGCCAGCTCACCAGGCCTAGCCTCCTACAATGAGCAGTTCTTC. Translation: CASSPGLASYNEQFF. The full variable domain, its missing parts supplied by reference TRBV18 and TRBJ2-1, is NAGVMQNPRHLVRRRGQEARLRCSPMKGHSHVYWYRQLPEEGLKFMVYLQKENIIDESGMPKERFSAEFPKEGPSILRIQQVVRGDSAAYFCASSPGLASYNEQFFGPGTRLTVL.

The chain employs TRBV7-2 and TRBJ2-2, with unresolved D. The CDR3 length is 14 residues. The germline V gene encodes CDR1 SGHTA and CDR2 FQGNSA. V shed 3 bases and J shed 7 bases, with 12 bases lying between them. DNA for the CDR3: TGTGCCAGCAGCTTGTATGCTTTCATCGGGGAGCTGTTTTTT. Translated, it gives CASSLYAFIGELFF. Based on the CDR3 plus reference TRBV7-2 and TRBJ2-2, the full variable domain is GAGVSQSPSNKVTEKGKDVELRCDPISGHTALYWYRQSLGQGLEFLIYFQGNSAPDKSGLPSDRFSAERTGGSVSTLTIQRTQQEDSAVYLCASSLYAFIGELFFGEGSRLTVL.

This clone counts as large (0.1 to 1%). This chain links TRBV5-1 with TRBJ1-6; D possibly corresponds to TRBD1 (5 bases). Germline V gives CDR1 SGHRS, CDR2 YFSETQ. Trimming removed 2 bases at V and 2 bases at J, with 8 bases between. This CDR3 is 15 amino acids long. CDR3 amino acids: CASSFTGPYNSPLHF. The CDR3 DNA sequence: TGCGCCAGCAGCTTCACGGGACCCTATAATTCACCCCTCCACTTT. The whole variable domain, remainder taken from reference TRBV5-1 and TRBJ1-6, is KAGVTQTPRYLIKTRGQQVTLSCSPISGHRSVSWYQQTPGQGLQFLFEYFSETQRNKGNFPGRFSGRQFSNSRSEMNVSTLELGDSALYLCASSFTGPYNSPLHFGNGTRLTVT.

The chain joins TRBV11-2 to TRBJ2-7; either TRBD1 or TRBD2 may fit D (5 bases each). The CDR3 runs 14 residues. V was shortened by 5 bases and J by 3 bases, with 14 bases between the two germline ends. Germline lookup yields CDR1 SGHAT and CDR2 FQNNGV. The CDR3 loop is CASSRGQPIYEQYF. The CDR3 DNA follows: TGTGCCAGCAGCCGGGGCCAACCGATCTACGAGCAGTACTTC.

The chain links TRBV10-3 to TRBJ2-1, with D possibly TRBD1 on 8 matching bases. Germline V gene lookup returns CDR1 ENHRY and CDR2 SYGVKD. Trimming left V 6 bases short and J 8 bases short, with 17 bases between. The CDR3 is 14 amino acids. The CDR3 DNA reads as TGTGCCATCAGGGAGACAGGGGCGGGGGATGAGCAGTTCTTC. Protein product: CAIRETGAGDEQFF.

This clone was detected only once. This chain joins TRBV4-3 and TRBJ1-2, with D uncertain. CDR3 length equals 14 residues. CDR1 and CDR2 from the germline V gene are LGHNA and YSLEER. V shed 0 bases and J shed 6 bases, with 11 bases lying between them. The CDR3 nucleotides read TGCGCCAGCAGCCAAGATTCTACAGTGGATGGCTACACCTTC. Translation gives CASSQDSTVDGYTF.

V usage is TRBV6-6 and J usage is TRBJ2-2; 9 nucleotides agree with TRBD1. The V and J ends lost 5 bases and 10 bases, in that order; junction bases with no gene match: 11. CDR1 is MNHNY and CDR2 is SVGAGI in the germline V gene (reference sequence). The CDR3 runs 15 residues. The CDR3 sequence: CASSPQNRGHVELFF. As DNA, the CDR3 is TGTGCCAGCAGTCCCCAAAACAGGGGGCATGTGGAGCTGTTTTTT.

V is TRBV5-1 and J is TRBJ1-2; D remains ambiguous. Germline V gene lookup returns CDR1 SGHRS and CDR2 YFSETQ. The CDR3 covers 15 residues. Trimming pared 4 bases from V and 2 bases from J, leaving 15 bases between. CDR3 in DNA: TGCGCCAGCAGCCCGATGGCGTTTACCAACTATGGCTACACCTTC. This codes for CASSPMAFTNYGYTF.

This clone appeared a few times. V gene TRBV15 combines with J gene TRBJ1-3; no clear D. The V gene lost 0 bases and the J gene lost 0 bases, with 9 bases spanning the gap. CDR1 LNHNV and CDR2 YYDKDF come from the germline V gene (reference sequence). The CDR3 sequence is 16 residues long. For the CDR3, the DNA is TGTGCCACCAGCAGAGATTGGCAGGCCTCTGGAAACACCATATATTTT. Translated, it gives CATSRDWQASGNTIYF.

The CDR3 DNA is TGCGCCAGCAGCTTAGGGCTAGCGGGACCAGAGACCCAGTACTTC. As protein: CASSLGLAGPETQYF. The rearrangement joins TRBV5-1 to TRBJ2-5, with 9 bases aligning to TRBD2. The CDR3 is made up of 15 amino acids. Trimming at V came to 2 bases and at J to 4 bases, leaving 6 bases not matched to a gene. The germline CDR1 and CDR2 sequences are SGHRS and YFSETQ.

V and J are TRBV29-1 and TRBJ2-3; unclear D gene. V lost 7 bases to trimming and J lost 2 bases, with 10 bases between them. This CDR3 comprises 12 residues. CDR1 is SQVTM, CDR2 ANQGSEA, per germline. The CDR3 coding sequence is TGCAGCGCACCCGGAGTCACAGATACGCAGTATTTT. Translating gives CSAPGVTDTQYF.

V is TRBV5-1 and J is TRBJ2-1, with D hard to call. The CDR3 is 13 amino acids. Trimming removed 0 bases from V and 5 bases from J, with 6 bases in between. Germline V gene lookup returns CDR1 SGHRS and CDR2 YFSETQ. CDR3 region: CASSLEPNNEQFF. Written as DNA, the CDR3 is TGCGCCAGCAGCTTGGAGCCGAACAATGAGCAGTTCTTC.

The chain has TRBV10-3 and TRBJ2-7; tentative D call: TRBD1 (6 bases). This CDR3 spans 14 amino acids. The V end lost 2 bases, the J end lost 2 bases, and 10 bases lay between the germline ends. From germline, CDR1 is ENHRY and CDR2 SYGVKD. The CDR3 spells CAISEPQGTYEQYF. For the CDR3, the DNA is TGTGCCATCAGTGAGCCACAGGGAACCTACGAGCAGTACTTC.

This chain links TRBV9 with TRBJ2-1; perhaps TRBD1 as D (7 bases). V dropped 3 bases and J dropped 10 bases, with 17 bases sitting between them. The CDR3 covers 14 residues. Germline CDR1 is SGDLS and CDR2 is YYNGEE. Here the CDR3 DNA reads TGTGCCAGCAGCGGACAGGGCGGCGGGAACGAGCAGTTCTTC. As protein: CASSGQGGGNEQFF.

CDR3 amino acids: CASSWSSGANVLTF. The CDR3 DNA reads TGTGCCAGTAGTTGGAGCTCTGGGGCCAACGTCCTGACTTTC. The chain employs TRBV19 and TRBJ2-6; no clear D. The V end lost 5 bases, the J end lost 0 bases, and 5 bases lay between the germline ends. Germline V CDR1 and CDR2: LNHDA, SQIVND (reference sequence). The CDR3 is 14 amino acids.